This T cell receptor beta chain was found in a study of blood T cell repertoires in COVID-19. Looking at the study overall: Samples representing acute and convalescent COVID-19 were sourced from the United States, Italy and Spain. T cells, B-cell-depleted T cells, or PBMCs provided the cDNA or gDNA that served as material.

V was clipped by 2 bases and J by 2 bases; unmatched bases: 7. CDR1 is SGHRS and CDR2 is YFSETQ in the germline V gene. There are 16 residues in the CDR3. Per the original data handling: Estimation of nucleated cell counts was performed using reference gene primer amplification. Data came from immunoSEQ multiplex PCR; TCRdb stores just in-frame clones and leaves some out. V and J calls and clone size are given by that table; D and trimming were obtained from the DNA. This sample carries over 250,000 clones, over 70% of them seen once, and the ten largest clones take more than 1.3%. The chain employs TRBV5-1 and TRBJ2-5, with 9 nucleotides matching TRBD2. The TCR comes from a woman between 35 and 50 years old who had recovered from COVID-19. The sequenced sample was peripheral blood. For the CDR3, the DNA is TGCGCCAGCAGCTTAGTTAGCGGGGGCCTACAAGAGACCCAGTACTTC. The encoded protein is CASSLVSGGLQETQYF.